This TCR beta chain was found in a study of shared clonotypes between healthy human individuals. Naive CD8 cells, CD45RO-negative and positively selected for CCR7, excluded terminally differentiated effector memory CD45RA+ cells. Germline-derived CDR1 and CDR2 are ENHRY and SYGVKD. The V gene lost 9 bases and the J gene lost 1 base, with 15 bases spanning the gap. The CDR3 has 14 amino acids. Running of the assay took place at deep level. Sequencing used immunoSEQ multiplex PCR; TCRdb keeps in-frame clones, though not all of them. The sample includes nearly 2 million clones, roughly 95% seen only once; the top ten take approximately 1%.

This TCR derives from a young man in good health. This chain connects TRBV10-3 to TRBJ1-1; D not resolved. The sequenced sample was naive CD8+ T cells sorted from blood. CDR3 residues: CAMSPGPTNTEAFF. CDR3 nucleotide sequence: TGTGCCATGAGCCCCGGACCGACGAACACTGAAGCTTTCTTT.